A selection of T cell receptor beta chains follows, all from one sample in a study of radiotherapy plus CTLA-4 blockade in lung cancer. Assay used: immunoSEQ multiplex PCR; TCRdb lists only in-frame clones, some missing. Seen here are approximately 97,000 clones, about 83% observed once, and the top ten hold around 0.79%. The sample here was peripheral blood, taken from a patient treated with radiotherapy plus ipilimumab. The receptors come from a human donor with non-small cell lung cancer who had stable disease on radiotherapy plus ipilimumab. The CDR3 runs from the conserved cysteine through the conserved F or W. A D gene is named only where the DNA matches it firmly. The size of a clone is reported for some rows only, either as once, few or many, or as a class for expanded clones.

d_gene	abundance	j_gene	v_gene	len	CDR3aa	CDR3nt
-	once	TRBJ2-5	TRBV2	12	CASSATGETQYF	TGTGCCAGCAGTGCGACTGGAGAGACCCAGTACTTC
-	few	TRBJ1-2	TRBV28	13	CASSLSKTPGYTF	TGTGCCAGCAGTTTAAGCAAGACCCCTGGCTACACCTTC
TRBD2	-	TRBJ2-1	TRBV7-9	16	CASSPSGRRSYNEQFF	TGTGCCAGCAGCCCGAGCGGGAGAAGGTCCTACAATGAGCAGTTCTTC
-	-	TRBJ2-1	TRBV27	12	CASSIPNREQFF	TGTGCCAGCAGTATCCCGAATCGTGAGCAGTTCTTC
-	-	TRBJ1-1	TRBV6-5	13	CASSRQMNTEAFF	TGTGCCAGCAGCCGACAAATGAACACTGAAGCTTTCTTT
TRBD1	-	TRBJ2-7	TRBV5-1	15	CASSLGTGASYEQYF	TGCGCCAGCAGCTTGGGGACAGGGGCCTCCTACGAGCAGTACTTC
TRBD1	-	TRBJ2-7	TRBV6-5	14	CASSYSTGTSEQYF	TGTGCCAGCAGTTACTCGACAGGGACATCCGAGCAGTACTTC
TRBD2	-	TRBJ2-3	TRBV19	19	CASRKTTSGGTWAQDTQYF	TGTGCCAGTAGGAAAACGACTAGCGGGGGGACATGGGCACAAGATACGCAGTATTTT
TRBD1	-	TRBJ1-2	TRBV27	13	CATSVRGPAGYTF	TGTGCCACCTCCGTCAGGGGGCCGGCTGGCTACACCTTC
TRBD2	-	TRBJ2-1	TRBV9	18	CASSGGSASSTLYNEQFF	TGTGCCAGCAGCGGCGGGAGCGCCTCCTCGACCCTCTACAATGAGCAGTTCTTC
-	-	TRBJ2-3	TRBV6-1	18	CASSEASPVAGASDTQYF	TGTGCCAGCAGTGAAGCGTCGCCGGTTGCGGGGGCGTCGGATACGCAGTATTTT
-	-	TRBJ2-7	TRBV20-1	11	CSARGSPGQYF	TGCAGTGCTAGGGGGTCTCCGGGGCAGTACTTC
-	-	TRBJ1-5	TRBV2	14	CASSGVGSNQPQHF	TGTGCCAGCAGTGGGGTTGGTAGCAATCAGCCCCAGCATTTT
TRBD2	-	TRBJ2-2	TRBV2	15	CASRGTRGDTGELFF	TGTGCCAGCAGAGGGACTAGAGGGGACACCGGGGAGCTGTTTTTT
TRBD1	-	TRBJ2-7	TRBV25-1	15	CASSEFGQALREQYF	TGTGCCAGCAGTGAATTCGGACAGGCACTACGCGAGCAGTACTTC
-	-	TRBJ1-5	TRBV6-7	16	CASSWWEGGADQPQHF	TGTGCCAGCAGTTGGTGGGAGGGGGGGGCTGATCAGCCCCAGCATTTT
-	-	TRBJ2-7	TRBV7-3	14	CASSLTGAVDEQYF	TGTGCCAGCAGCTTAACGGGAGCGGTGGACGAGCAGTACTTC
TRBD1	few	TRBJ2-7	TRBV10-3	14	CAIRPGTGGEEQYF	TGTGCCATCAGGCCCGGGACAGGGGGCGAGGAGCAGTACTTC
TRBD1	-	TRBJ2-7	TRBV5-1	18	CASSLSPEDRRRSYEQYF	TGCGCCAGCAGCTTGTCGCCGGAGGACAGGCGCCGTTCCTACGAGCAGTACTTC
-	-	TRBJ2-1	TRBV6-5	12	CASSQSYNEQFF	TGTGCCAGCAGCCAATCCTACAATGAGCAGTTCTTC
TRBD2	-	TRBJ2-7	TRBV7-2	16	CASSPPGGSGGYEQYF	TGTGCCAGCAGCCCCCCGGGGGGTAGCGGGGGCTACGAGCAGTACTTC
-	once	TRBJ1-1	TRBV30	15	CAWSVPAGRVTEAFF	TGTGCCTGGAGTGTACCCGCCGGGAGAGTAACTGAAGCTTTCTTT